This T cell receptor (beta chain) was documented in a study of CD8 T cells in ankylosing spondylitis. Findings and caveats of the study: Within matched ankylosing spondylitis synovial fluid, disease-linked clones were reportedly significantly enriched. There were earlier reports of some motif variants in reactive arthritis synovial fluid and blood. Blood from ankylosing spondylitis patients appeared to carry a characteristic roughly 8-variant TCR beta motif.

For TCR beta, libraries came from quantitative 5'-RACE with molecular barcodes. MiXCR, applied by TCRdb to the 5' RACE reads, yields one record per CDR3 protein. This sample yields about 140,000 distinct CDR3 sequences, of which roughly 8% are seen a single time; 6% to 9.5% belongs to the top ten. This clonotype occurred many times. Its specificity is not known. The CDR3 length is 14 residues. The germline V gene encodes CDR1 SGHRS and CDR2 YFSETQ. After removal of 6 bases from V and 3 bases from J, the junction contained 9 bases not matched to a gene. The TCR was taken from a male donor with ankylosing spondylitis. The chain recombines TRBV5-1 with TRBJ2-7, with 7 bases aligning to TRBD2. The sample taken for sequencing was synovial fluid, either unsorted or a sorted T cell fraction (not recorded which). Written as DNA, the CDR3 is TGCGCCAGCAATTTAGGCGGGGGAGGCTACGAGCAGTACTTC. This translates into CASNLGGGGYEQYF.